This entry concerns a single T cell receptor beta chain. Antigen unknown. This record comes from a study of cytomegalovirus exposure and HLA in healthy donors. Study results and limitations: Reportedly, diagnosis of cytomegalovirus status by the classifier showed high specificity and sensitivity. What a later analysis showed was that several of the most significant clusters appeared linked to common viral pathogens. Later analysis suggested most CMV-associated TCR beta chains were HLA-restricted. Cytomegalovirus-associated status was assigned to about 170 TCR beta chains.

The germline CDR1 and CDR2 sequences are SNHLY and FYNNEI. CDR3 size: 15 residues. The junction had 10 bases not matched to a gene; V was cut back by 7 bases and J by 6 bases. With 60 Vbeta and 13 Jbeta primers, the PCR was carried out. Here immunoSEQ multiplex PCR was the method, and the copy in TCRdb shows in-frame clones only, minus some. Of some 160,000 clones listed, about 76% are singletons. The TCR originated in a woman in her late teens or twenties in good health and CMV-seropositive. The rearrangement uses TRBV2 and TRBJ2-1, with TRBD2 identical over 9 bases. Sequencing was performed on PBMCs. The CDR3 sequence: CASKASRGGPNEQFF. The CDR3 nucleotides are TGTGCCAGCAAGGCATCGCGGGGGGGCCCCAATGAGCAGTTCTTC.